Following are 30 T cell receptor beta chains from one sample sequenced in a study of CD8 T cells in Susac syndrome. An input of 0.5 to 1 ug of RNA was subjected to reverse transcription using random hexamers. From the immunoSEQ multiplex PCR reads, TCRdb called clonotypes with MiXCR, one entry per CDR3 protein. The sample yields about 300,000 distinct CDR3 sequences, about 91% seen once. What was sequenced was CD8+ T cells from PBMCs. Source of these receptors: a human donor with multiple sclerosis.

The rearrangement uses TRBV30 and TRBJ2-5, with 11 bases aligning to TRBD2. Per the germline V gene, CDR1 is GTSNPN and CDR2 is SVGIG (reference sequence). There are 13 residues in the CDR3. V trimming: 5 bases; J trimming: 2 bases; junction bases outside the gene matches: 1. The CDR3 protein is CAWLAGGQETQYF. The CDR3 coding sequence is TGTGCCTGGCTAGCGGGGGGACAAGAGACCCAGTACTTC.

The chain couples TRBV7-8 to TRBJ1-5; D may be TRBD1 (6 bases). The V gene's germline CDR1 is SGHVS and CDR2 FQNEAQ. This CDR3 contains 15 residues. The ends were cut back, 1 base at V and 5 bases at J, with 12 bases in the middle. In DNA form, the CDR3 reads TGTGCCAGCAGCTTAGATGGGGGCATTTATCAGCCCCAGCATTTT. Translation: CASSLDGGIYQPQHF. Filled out from reference TRBV7-8 and TRBJ1-5, the complete variable domain reads GAGVSQSPRYKVAKRGQDVALRCDPISGHVSLFWYQQALGQGPEFLTYFQNEAQLDKSGLPSDRFFAERPEGSVSTLKIQRTQQEDSAVYLCASSLDGGIYQPQHFGDGTRLSIL.

V usage is TRBV6-4 and J usage is TRBJ2-3; D may match TRBD1 or TRBD2 (6 bases each). There are 15 residues in the CDR3. Trimming left V 0 bases short and J 0 bases short, with 7 bases between. Germline CDR1 reads MRHNA; CDR2 reads SNTAGT. In DNA form, the CDR3 reads TGTGCCAGCAGTGACTCAGGGGGGAGCACAGATACGCAGTATTTT. It specifies CASSDSGGSTDTQYF.

The chain joins TRBV7-3 to TRBJ1-1; D possibly corresponds to TRBD1 (5 bases). The ends were cut back, 5 bases at V and 3 bases at J, with 25 bases in the middle. This CDR3 has 18 amino acids. Germline assignment: CDR1 SGHTA and CDR2 FQGTGA. The CDR3 region is CASSPGGALTTPHTEAFF. The CDR3 DNA reads as TGTGCCAGCAGCCCAGGCGGGGCACTTACTACACCGCACACTGAAGCTTTCTTT.

The V gene is TRBV28, the J gene TRBJ1-2, with D perhaps TRBD1 (5 bases). Germline loops: CDR1 MDHEN, CDR2 SYDVKM. This CDR3 has 13 residues. V was shortened by 11 bases and J by 5 bases, with 18 bases between the two germline ends. The CDR3 nucleotides are TGTGCCGCCCTAGAGGCAGGGAAATATGGCTACACCTTC. It codes for CAALEAGKYGYTF.

The chain carries TRBV28 and TRBJ2-2; TRBD1 is a possible D gene (5 bases). V was clipped by 2 bases and J by 6 bases, with 10 bases between them. Looked up from germline, CDR1 is MDHEN and CDR2 is SYDVKM. The CDR3 covers 14 residues. CDR3 residues: CASSLPQVPGELFF. The CDR3 nucleotides are TGTGCCAGCAGTTTACCACAGGTTCCCGGGGAGCTGTTTTTT.

The V and J genes are TRBV20-1 and TRBJ2-1; 11 bases are shared with TRBD2. Per germline, CDR1 DFQATT and CDR2 SNEGSKA (reference sequence). The V and J ends lost 0 bases and 8 bases, in that order; junction bases with no gene match: 3. This CDR3 is 14 amino acids long. The CDR3 region is CSARELAGVHEQFF. As DNA, the CDR3 is TGCAGTGCTAGAGAACTAGCGGGAGTCCATGAGCAGTTCTTC.

The chain links TRBV20-1 to TRBJ2-7, with D perhaps being TRBD1 or TRBD2 (5 bases each). CDR3 length equals 12 residues. Germline assignment: CDR1 DFQATT and CDR2 SNEGSKA (reference sequence). V lost 1 base to trimming and J lost 6 bases, with 10 bases between them. The CDR3: CSARASGPEQYF. Here the CDR3 DNA reads TGCAGTGCTAGAGCGTCGGGGCCCGAGCAGTACTTC.

V usage is TRBV7-8 and J usage is TRBJ1-1; TRBD1 might be the D (5 bases). This CDR3 contains 15 residues. The V and J ends lost 0 bases and 1 base respectively, with 9 bases between them. In germline, CDR1 is SGHVS, CDR2 FQNEAQ. DNA for the CDR3: TGTGCCAGCAGCTTAGCAGGGGCCGGGAACACTGAAGCTTTCTTT. Protein: CASSLAGAGNTEAFF.

This chain uses TRBV4-3 with TRBJ2-1; D is unresolved. The CDR3 consists of 14 residues. V was pared by 1 base and J by 8 bases, with 12 bases between. CDR1 and CDR2 from the germline V gene are LGHNA and YSLEER. CDR3 amino acids: CASSQGRLGDEQFF. The CDR3 DNA sequence: TGCGCCAGCAGCCAAGGTCGCTTGGGCGATGAGCAGTTCTTC.

The gene calls are TRBV10-3 and TRBJ2-1, with TRBD1 matching 7 bases. The germline V gene encodes CDR1 ENHRY and CDR2 SYGVKD. V lost 1 base, J lost 0 bases, and 3 bases stayed unmatched. This CDR3 comprises 16 residues. The CDR3 region has the DNA TGTGCCATCAGTGAGTTGACAGGGAGCTCCTACAATGAGCAGTTCTTC. Translating it yields CAISELTGSSYNEQFF.

This chain joins TRBV9 and TRBJ2-7; 13 nucleotides align to TRBD2. The CDR3 extends over 17 amino acids. The V segment lost 3 bases and the J segment 5 bases; nucleotides outside the gene matches: 11. CDR1 and CDR2 (germline): SGDLS, YYNGEE. The CDR3 DNA reads TGTGCCAGCAGCGGAGTGACTAGCGGGGGGTCATTCGACGAGCAGTACTTC. Its protein is CASSGVTSGGSFDEQYF.

The sample holds one count of this clonotype. The V call is TRBV5-6, the J call TRBJ2-1; 7 bases map to TRBD2. The V gene's germline CDR1 is SGHDT and CDR2 YYEEEE. After removal of 2 bases from V and 6 bases from J, the junction contained 8 bases not matched to a gene. CDR3 length: 15 residues. CDR3 in DNA: TGTGCCAGCAGCTTTGGTGGACTAGTGTCCAATGAGCAGTTCTTC. Residues: CASSFGGLVSNEQFF.

The CDR3 protein is CASTTGLNTEAFF. The CDR3 nucleotides are TGTGCCAGCACGACAGGGTTGAACACTGAAGCTTTCTTT. The chain couples TRBV28 to TRBJ1-1; 7 bases match TRBD1. The CDR3 consists of 13 residues. After removal of 7 bases from V and 0 bases from J, the junction contained 2 bases not matched to a gene. Germline V gene data show CDR1 as MDHEN and CDR2 as SYDVKM.

The CDR3 reads CASSETASGPTRQYF. For the CDR3, the DNA is TGTGCCAGCAGTGAAACGGCTAGCGGGCCTACGAGGCAGTACTTC. The chain combines TRBV6-1 with TRBJ2-7; 8 bases agree with TRBD2. Trimming cost V 2 bases and J 9 bases; bases outside gene matches: 12. Germline CDR1 MNHNS, CDR2 SASEGT. CDR3 length: 15 residues.

V usage is TRBV30 and J usage is TRBJ2-7; 10 bases fit TRBD1. Germline V gene lookup returns CDR1 GTSNPN and CDR2 SVGIG (reference sequence). V lost 2 bases, J lost 0 bases, and 4 bases stayed unmatched. This CDR3 spans 15 amino acids. The CDR3 nucleotides read TGTGCCTGGAGTATAGGGACAGGGGCCTCCTACGAGCAGTACTTC. Protein: CAWSIGTGASYEQYF.

V is TRBV5-8 and J is TRBJ1-3, with no clear D. Trimming took off 5 bases at V and 2 bases at J, with 14 bases between the two ends. CDR3 length: 15 residues. The germline gives CDR1 SGHTS, CDR2 YDEGEE. The CDR3 DNA reads as TGTGCCAGCAGTTTTTCCGGCTTAGCTGGAAACACCATATATTTT. Protein sequence: CASSFSGLAGNTIYF.

The chain recombines TRBV11-1 with TRBJ2-7, with 7 nucleotides matching TRBD1. The trim removed 4 bases at V and 1 base at J, leaving 4 bases unmatched. The length of the CDR3 is 14 residues. The germline V gene encodes CDR1 SGHAT and CDR2 FQDESV (reference sequence). The CDR3 DNA follows: TGTGCCAGCAGCTGGGGACAGCTGTCCTACGAGCAGTACTTC. This encodes CASSWGQLSYEQYF.

The chain joins TRBV28 to TRBJ2-5; 7 bases are a match to TRBD2. J gave up 5 bases and V 6 bases, and 6 bases lay outside the gene matches. The CDR3 spans 13 residues. CDR1 MDHEN and CDR2 SYDVKM come from the germline V gene. The chain's CDR3 is CASRTSVLETQYF. The CDR3 DNA reads TGTGCCAGCAGAACTAGCGTACTGGAGACCCAGTACTTC.

V gene TRBV20-1 combines with J gene TRBJ2-7, with TRBD1 matching over 8 bases. This CDR3 region has 16 residues. The germline gives CDR1 DFQATT, CDR2 SNEGSKA (reference sequence). V shed 0 bases and J 3 bases; nucleotides not matched to a gene: 10. The CDR3 here is CSARDPLGQGLYEQYF. In DNA form, the CDR3 reads TGCAGTGCTAGAGATCCCCTTGGACAGGGCCTCTACGAGCAGTACTTC.

The rearrangement uses TRBV19 and TRBJ2-1, with 8 bases lining up with TRBD2. V lost 6 bases to trimming and J lost 6 bases; unmatched junction nucleotides: 10. From germline, CDR1 is LNHDA and CDR2 SQIVND (reference sequence). This CDR3 is built from 15 residues. The CDR3 sequence is CASRAGTRGRNEQFF. For the CDR3, the DNA is TGTGCCAGTAGAGCCGGGACTAGAGGTCGCAATGAGCAGTTCTTC.

J is TRBJ2-1 and V is TRBV13; a possible D gene is TRBD2 (5 bases). CDR3 size: 15 residues. The V end lost 4 bases, the J end lost 6 bases, and 16 bases lay between the germline ends. Per the germline V gene, CDR1 is PRHDT and CDR2 is FYEKMQ (reference sequence). The CDR3 sequence: CASSSRGTRANEQFF. The CDR3 DNA reads as TGTGCCAGCAGCTCCCGCGGCACGAGGGCCAATGAGCAGTTCTTC.

The chain recombines TRBV24-1 with TRBJ2-3; TRBD2 aligns across 9 bases. The CDR3 extends over 16 amino acids. Per germline, CDR1 KGHDR and CDR2 SFDVKD. The V and J ends lost 1 base and 4 bases, in that order; junction bases with no gene match: 5. The CDR3 region has the DNA TGTGCCACCAGTGATTTAGGTAGCGGGAGCGCAGATACGCAGTATTTT. It encodes CATSDLGSGSADTQYF.

The V and J genes are TRBV27 and TRBJ1-5, with 10 bases matching TRBD1. Germline V gene data show CDR1 as MNHEY and CDR2 as SMNVEV (reference sequence). The CDR3 runs 15 residues. J was trimmed by 6 bases and V by 4 bases; bases with no gene match: 6. CDR3 sequence (DNA): TGTGCCAGCAGTTGGACAGGGGGGCCCGGTCAGCCCCAGCATTTT. This encodes CASSWTGGPGQPQHF.

The chain couples TRBV15 to TRBJ2-2; the D gene is possibly TRBD2 (5 bases). Trimming shortened V by 5 bases and J by 5 bases, and 9 bases separated the two germline ends. CDR3 size: 13 residues. Germline CDR1 and CDR2: LNHNV and YYDKDF (reference sequence). For the CDR3, the DNA is TGTGCCACCAGCCCCGGGATGACCGGGGAGCTGTTTTTT. This gives the protein CATSPGMTGELFF. The variable domain in full, with the rest retrieved from reference TRBV15 and TRBJ2-2, is DAMVIQNPRYQVTQFGKPVTLSCSQTLNHNVMYWYQQKSSQAPKLLFHYYDKDFNNEADTPDNFQSRRPNTSFCFLDIRSPGLGDTAMYLCATSPGMTGELFFGEGSRLTVL.

This chain's CDR3 is CASSLYGVGDTQYF. CDR3 DNA sequence: TGTGCCAGCAGTTTATATGGGGTGGGAGATACGCAGTATTTT. The V and J genes are TRBV27 and TRBJ2-3, with unresolved D. The V gene lost 1 base and the J gene lost 5 bases, with 10 bases spanning the gap. The germline CDR1 and CDR2 sequences are MNHEY and SMNVEV (reference sequence). The CDR3 covers 14 residues.

The chain joins TRBV9 to TRBJ2-3, with D maybe TRBD2 (5 bases). The CDR3 contains 15 residues. CDR1 and CDR2 (germline): SGDLS, YYNGEE. Trimming removed 0 bases from V and 6 bases from J, with 14 bases in between. CDR3 nucleotides: TGTGCCAGCAGCGTAGTGGGAGCACACCAGGATACGCAGTATTTT. As protein: CASSVVGAHQDTQYF.

This clonotype was seen only a few times. The chain uses TRBV9 and TRBJ2-3, with TRBD2 identical over 9 bases. CDR1 is SGDLS, CDR2 YYNGEE, per germline. This CDR3 is 15 amino acids long. V trimming: 5 bases; J trimming: 2 bases; junction bases outside the gene matches: 6. The chain's CDR3 is CASSGSGGSTDTQYF. CDR3 sequence (DNA): TGTGCCAGCAGTGGGAGCGGGGGGTCCACAGATACGCAGTATTTT.

The V gene is TRBV11-2, the J gene TRBJ2-7, with TRBD1 identical over 8 bases. Germline V gives CDR1 SGHAT, CDR2 FQNNGV. V lost 4 bases to trimming and J lost 0 bases; unmatched junction nucleotides: 14. There are 18 residues in the CDR3. CDR3 DNA: TGTGCCAGCAGCTCCCTGCGCAGGGGGCGAAAGAGCTCCTACGAGCAGTACTTC. Its protein is CASSSLRRGRKSSYEQYF.

This clonotype is a singleton in its sample. The chain couples TRBV12-3 or TRBV12-4 to TRBJ2-7, with 11 bases fitting TRBD2. This CDR3 region has 15 residues. The junction had 5 bases not matched to a gene; V was cut back by 7 bases and J by 0 bases. The CDR3 region has the DNA TGTGCCAGCACCTCAGGGACTAGCGGCTCCTACGAGCAGTACTTC. Protein product: CASTSGTSGSYEQYF.